This T cell receptor beta chain was profiled in a study of CD8 T cells in Susac syndrome. Germline V gene sequence: CDR1 SGHRS, CDR2 YFSETQ. Trimming removed 1 base at V and 0 bases at J, with 11 bases between. The CDR3 contains 17 residues. As to this clonotype: Its antigen is unknown.

Study-wide points: Clonal expansion was absent from the CD4+ T cell repertoires in Susac syndrome.

An input of 0.5 to 1 ug of RNA was subjected to reverse transcription using random hexamers. MiXCR, applied by TCRdb to the immunoSEQ multiplex PCR reads, yields one record per CDR3 protein. The sample records under 200,000 distinct CDR3 sequences, around 94% being singletons. The V gene is TRBV5-1, the J gene TRBJ2-6; no reliable D call. The clonotype comes from a human donor with Susac syndrome. The sequenced sample consisted of CD4+ T cells from PBMCs. In DNA, the CDR3 is TGCGCCAGCAGCTTGACCCCCCTTGTCTCTGGGGCCAACGTCCTGACTTTC. Protein: CASSLTPLVSGANVLTF.